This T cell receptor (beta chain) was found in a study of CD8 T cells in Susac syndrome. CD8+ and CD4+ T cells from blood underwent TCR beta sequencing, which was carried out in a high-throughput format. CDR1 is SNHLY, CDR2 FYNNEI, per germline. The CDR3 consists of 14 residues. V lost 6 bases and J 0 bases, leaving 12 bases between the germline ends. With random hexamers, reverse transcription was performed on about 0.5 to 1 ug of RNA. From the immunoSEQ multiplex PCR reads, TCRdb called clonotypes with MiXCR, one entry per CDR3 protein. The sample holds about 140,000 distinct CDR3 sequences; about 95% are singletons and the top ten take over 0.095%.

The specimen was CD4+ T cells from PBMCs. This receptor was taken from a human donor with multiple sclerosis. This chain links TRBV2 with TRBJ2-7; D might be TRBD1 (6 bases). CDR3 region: CASRGQTVSYEQYF. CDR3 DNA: TGTGCCAGCAGGGGACAAACCGTCTCCTACGAGCAGTACTTC.